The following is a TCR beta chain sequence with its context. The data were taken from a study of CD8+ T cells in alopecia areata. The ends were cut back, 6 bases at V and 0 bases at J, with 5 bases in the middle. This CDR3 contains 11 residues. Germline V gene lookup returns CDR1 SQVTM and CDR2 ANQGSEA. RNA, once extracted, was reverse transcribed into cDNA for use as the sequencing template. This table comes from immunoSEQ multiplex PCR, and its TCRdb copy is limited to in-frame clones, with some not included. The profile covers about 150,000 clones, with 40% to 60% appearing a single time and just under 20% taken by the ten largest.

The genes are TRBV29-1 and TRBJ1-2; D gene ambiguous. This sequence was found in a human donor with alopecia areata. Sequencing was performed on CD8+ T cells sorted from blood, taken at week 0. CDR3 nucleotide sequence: TGCAGCGTGACAACTAACTATGGCTACACCTTC. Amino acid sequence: CSVTTNYGYTF.